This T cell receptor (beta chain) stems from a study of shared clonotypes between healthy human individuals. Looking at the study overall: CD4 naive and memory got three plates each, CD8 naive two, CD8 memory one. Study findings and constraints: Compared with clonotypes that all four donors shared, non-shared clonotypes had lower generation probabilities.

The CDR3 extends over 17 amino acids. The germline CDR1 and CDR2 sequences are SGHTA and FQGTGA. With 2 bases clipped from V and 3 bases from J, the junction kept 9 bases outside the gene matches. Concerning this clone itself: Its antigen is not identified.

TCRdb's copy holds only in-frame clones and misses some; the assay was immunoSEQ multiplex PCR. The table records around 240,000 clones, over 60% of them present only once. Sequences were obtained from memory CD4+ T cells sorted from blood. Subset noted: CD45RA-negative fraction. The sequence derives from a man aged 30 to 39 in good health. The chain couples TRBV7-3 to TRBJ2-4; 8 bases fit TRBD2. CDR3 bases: TGTGCCAGCAGCTTAGGGCCGGCGGGAGGAGGCAAAAACATTCAGTACTTC. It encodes CASSLGPAGGGKNIQYF.